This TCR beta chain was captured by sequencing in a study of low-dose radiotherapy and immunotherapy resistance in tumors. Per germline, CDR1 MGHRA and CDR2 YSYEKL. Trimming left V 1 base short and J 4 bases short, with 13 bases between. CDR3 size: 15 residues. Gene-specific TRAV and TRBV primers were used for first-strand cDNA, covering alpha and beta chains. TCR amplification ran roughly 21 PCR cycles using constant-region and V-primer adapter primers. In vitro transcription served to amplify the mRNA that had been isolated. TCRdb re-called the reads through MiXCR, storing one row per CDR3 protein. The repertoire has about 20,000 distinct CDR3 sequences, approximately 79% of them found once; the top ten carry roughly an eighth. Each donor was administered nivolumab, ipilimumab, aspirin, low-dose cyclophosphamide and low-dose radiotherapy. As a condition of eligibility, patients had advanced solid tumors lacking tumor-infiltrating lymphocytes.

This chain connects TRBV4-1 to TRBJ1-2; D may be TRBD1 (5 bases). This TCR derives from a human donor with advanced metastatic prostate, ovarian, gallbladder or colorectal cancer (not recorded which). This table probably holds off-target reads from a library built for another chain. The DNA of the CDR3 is TGCGCCAGCAGCCAAGCGGGGGTCGGGGTCTATGGCTACACCTTC. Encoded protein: CASSQAGVGVYGYTF.